The 29 T cell receptor beta chains reported below all come from one sample, sequenced in a study of post-analysis software for immune sequencing data. General observations from the study: When patients were compared with controls, five TRBV segments were more frequent, TRBV5-6, TRBV5-1 and TRBV20-1 among them.

Prepared TCR beta cDNA libraries contained unique molecular identifiers. TCRdb fed the PCR reads into MiXCR, producing one record per CDR3 protein. The repertoire holds over 700,000 distinct CDR3 sequences, with roughly 27% as singletons. Antigens of these TCRs are unknown. The specimen was blood. Every receptor here comes from a girl between 5 and 17 years old with multiple sclerosis.

To note about this clonotype: The junction differs from germline at one of its ends, possibly a read error. The chain couples TRBV28 to TRBJ2-3; the D is unclear. Germline V gene lookup returns CDR1 MDHEN and CDR2 SYDVKM. CDR3 length: 12 amino acids. CDR3 DNA sequence: TGTGCCAGCAGTTTGGTAGGAGATCCGCAGTATTTT. Its protein is CASSLVGDPQYF.

The sample holds many counts of this clonotype. V usage is TRBV29-1 and J usage is TRBJ2-5; 7 positions agree with TRBD1. Germline CDR1 reads SQVTM; CDR2 reads ANQGSEA. This CDR3 contains 13 residues. The V segment lost 8 bases and the J segment 5 bases; nucleotides outside the gene matches: 11. The CDR3 nucleotides read TGCAGCTCTGTAGACAGGGCAGGGGAGACCCAGTACTTC. This sequence encodes CSSVDRAGETQYF.

This clonotype was seen a few times. The chain carries TRBV9 and TRBJ1-6; D remains unclear. The CDR3 contains 17 residues. Germline CDR1 reads SGDLS; CDR2 reads YYNGEE. V gave up 0 bases and J gave up 0 bases, with 10 bases separating them. As DNA, the CDR3 is TGTGCCAGCAGCGTAGACTCGACCAGCTCCTATAATTCACCCCTCCACTTT. Residues: CASSVDSTSSYNSPLHF.

J is TRBJ1-5 and V is TRBV6-5, with TRBD1 matching 10 bases. J was trimmed by 6 bases and V by 2 bases; bases with no gene match: 4. The CDR3 is 15 amino acids. From germline, CDR1 is MNHEY and CDR2 SVGAGI. The CDR3 sequence is CASSYRGQGSQPQHF. The DNA for the CDR3 is TGTGCCAGCAGTTACCGGGGACAGGGGAGTCAGCCCCAGCATTTT.

This clonotype was seen more than once but under ten times. The chain couples TRBV6-6 to TRBJ2-7; 8 bases match TRBD1. The CDR3 spans 16 residues. V trimming: 0 bases; J trimming: 5 bases; junction bases outside the gene matches: 9. The germline CDR1 and CDR2 sequences are MNHNY and SVGAGI (reference sequence). The CDR3 loop is CASSYSSLAGGNEQYF. The CDR3 DNA is TGTGCCAGCAGTTACTCGAGTTTAGCAGGGGGCAACGAGCAGTACTTC.

Notes on this clonotype: The junction departs from the called germline gene at one end, perhaps through a read error. The J gene is TRBJ2-3, the V gene TRBV7-2, with 8 bases that match TRBD2. Germline values: CDR1 SGHTA, CDR2 FQGNSA. The CDR3 is made up of 15 amino acids. Written as DNA, the CDR3 is TGTGCCGGCAGCTTAGTAGCGGGACTGACAGATACGCAGTATTTT. Translation gives CAGSLVAGLTDTQYF.

The chain is built from TRBV19 and TRBJ2-7, with D tentatively TRBD2 (5 bases). The J call may be in error: the DNA end matches TRBJ2-5 better. CDR1 LNHDA and CDR2 SQIVND come from the germline V gene (reference sequence). This CDR3 has 15 amino acids. CDR3 coding DNA: TGTGCCAGTAGTCACCCCGGCGGCGAGGGAGAGACCCAGTACTTC. This gives the protein CASSHPGGEGETQYF.

V gene TRBV20-1 combines with J gene TRBJ2-7; the D gene is possibly TRBD1 (5 bases). CDR1 DFQATT and CDR2 SNEGSKA come from the germline V gene (reference sequence). Trimming pared 0 bases from V and 8 bases from J, leaving 20 bases between. CDR3 length equals 15 residues. CDR3 sequence: CSARDPTALMRKQYF. The DNA of the CDR3 is TGCAGTGCTAGAGATCCGACAGCTCTAATGAGAAAGCAGTACTTC.

The chain has TRBV25-1 and TRBJ2-1; TRBD1 is a possible D gene (5 bases). There are 13 residues in the CDR3. V was cut by 4 bases and J by 6 bases, with 10 bases left in between. The germline V gene encodes CDR1 MGHDK and CDR2 SYGVNS. The DNA of the CDR3 is TGTGCCAGCAGTGGCCAGGGTTTCAATGAGCAGTTCTTC. It is translated as CASSGQGFNEQFF. Full variable domain (remainder filled in from reference TRBV25-1 and TRBJ2-1): EADIYQTPRYLVIGTGKKITLECSQTMGHDKMYWYQQDPGMELHLIHYSYGVNSTEKGDLSSESTVSRIRTEHFPLTLESARPSHTSQYLCASSGQGFNEQFFGPGTRLTVL.

This chain uses TRBV7-9 with TRBJ1-4; TRBD1 might be the D (5 bases). This CDR3 has 19 amino acids. Trimming left V 2 bases short and J 3 bases short, with 22 bases between. The germline CDR1 and CDR2 sequences are SEHNR and FQNEAQ (reference sequence). The CDR3 nucleotides are TGTGCCAGCAGCTTACTTATTGGGGCCCTCAGGAGGCCTAATGAAAAACTGTTTTTT. Protein sequence: CASSLLIGALRRPNEKLFF.

This sequence joins TRBV5-1 and TRBJ2-7; 9 bases are a match to TRBD2. The junction had 11 bases not matched to a gene; V was cut back by 7 bases and J by 6 bases. The CDR3 totals 14 residues. The germline V gene encodes CDR1 SGHRS and CDR2 YFSETQ. CDR3 loop: CASSLAGLAGEQYF. The CDR3 DNA is TGCGCCAGCTCCCTCGCGGGACTAGCAGGCGAGCAGTACTTC.

The V gene is TRBV4-1, the J gene TRBJ2-5; the D gene could be TRBD1 or TRBD2 (5 bases each). Trimming removed 0 bases from V and 4 bases from J, with 9 bases in between. The CDR3 has 14 amino acids. The germline CDR1 and CDR2 sequences are MGHRA and YSYEKL. CDR3 protein: CASSQEEGRETQYF. The CDR3 nucleotides read TGCGCCAGCAGCCAAGAAGAGGGGCGAGAGACCCAGTACTTC.

Many counts were recorded for this clonotype. V and J are TRBV20-1 and TRBJ2-5; 9 bases are a match to TRBD2. V was pared by 2 bases and J by 5 bases, with 9 bases of the junction left unmatched. Germline CDR1 DFQATT, CDR2 SNEGSKA (reference sequence). The CDR3 is 15 residues long. For the CDR3, the DNA is TGCAGTGCTAGAAGCGGGAGGCGAGCTGGGGAGACCCAGTACTTC. Its translation is CSARSGRRAGETQYF.

A few counts support this clonotype. The chain has TRBV6-6 and TRBJ2-1; TRBD1 matches at 7 bases. The V gene end was trimmed by 0 bases and the J gene end by 10 bases; junction bases not matched to a gene: 9. The CDR3 is 15 amino acids. Germline V gene sequence: CDR1 MNHNY, CDR2 SVGAGI (reference sequence). CDR3 loop: CASSYSPGQRLEQFF. The DNA of the CDR3 is TGTGCCAGCAGTTACTCCCCGGGACAGCGCCTGGAGCAGTTCTTC.

V gene TRBV12-3 or TRBV12-4 combines with J gene TRBJ2-5; 8 bases agree with TRBD2. This CDR3 region has 15 residues. The V gene end was trimmed by 7 bases and the J gene end by 2 bases; junction bases not matched to a gene: 9. In DNA form, the CDR3 reads TGTGCCAGCACCTTGGGCGGGGGGACTCAAGAGACCCAGTACTTC. Protein: CASTLGGGTQETQYF.

This clonotype has only a few counts. The rearrangement uses TRBV5-1 and TRBJ1-2; 11 positions agree with TRBD1. The CDR3 is 14 residues long. J lost 8 bases, V lost 4 bases, and 7 bases had no gene match. Per germline, CDR1 SGHRS and CDR2 YFSETQ. CDR3 in DNA: TGCGCCAGCAGCCCCGGACAGGGGGCGTCCGGCTACACCTTC. It specifies CASSPGQGASGYTF.

This clonotype came up a few times. The CDR3 nucleotides are TGTGCCAGCAGCCAGGGGCGGGGGGGGAAAAACCAAGAGACCCAGTACTTC. Translated: CASSQGRGGKNQETQYF. The rearrangement links TRBV4-2 to TRBJ2-5; 9 bases match TRBD2. There are 17 residues in the CDR3. CDR1 and CDR2 (germline): LGHNA, YNFKEQ. After removal of 3 bases from V and 0 bases from J, the junction contained 8 bases not matched to a gene.

Only a few counts were recorded for this clonotype. The chain is built from TRBV20-1 and TRBJ1-4; D unclear. CDR1 is DFQATT and CDR2 is SNEGSKA in the germline V gene (reference sequence). This CDR3 spans 14 amino acids. V dropped 6 bases and J dropped 5 bases, with 16 bases sitting between them. CDR3 sequence: CSASAWEYNEKLFF. The CDR3 DNA sequence: TGCAGTGCCTCCGCCTGGGAGTACAATGAAAAACTGTTTTTT.

This clonotype was detected a few times. The chain joins TRBV18 to TRBJ2-1, with a possible D match to TRBD1 (6 bases). CDR3 length: 17 amino acids. Germline CDR1 and CDR2: KGHSH and LQKENI. V was pared by 3 bases and J by 0 bases, with 15 bases between. CDR3 residues: CASSPSGDLSSYNEQFF. In nucleotides, the CDR3 is TGTGCCAGCTCACCTTCAGGGGATCTAAGCTCCTACAATGAGCAGTTCTTC.

As to this clonotype: Relative to the germline gene, one junction end is altered; a read error may explain this. The chain is built from TRBV3-1 and TRBJ2-7; 11 bases align to TRBD2. CDR1 LGHDT and CDR2 YNNKEL come from the germline V gene (reference sequence). This CDR3 comprises 17 residues. The CDR3 region has the DNA TGTGTCAGCACCCCAGGTGGGATCACTAGCGGGAGCTACGAGCAGTACTTC. Its translation is CVSTPGGITSGSYEQYF.

The chain recombines TRBV28 with TRBJ2-5; the D is unclear. The CDR3 consists of 13 residues. Germline V gives CDR1 MDHEN, CDR2 SYDVKM. V was clipped by 5 bases and J by 4 bases, with 11 bases between them. CDR3 sequence (DNA): TGTGCCAGCAGTCGCCAACGGAGAGAGACCCAGTACTTC. Amino acids: CASSRQRRETQYF.

CDR3 coding DNA: TGCGCCAGCAGGTCCGGGACAGCCTTTGAGGGGGAAAAACTGTTTTTT. It is translated as CASRSGTAFEGEKLFF. The chain has TRBV5-1 and TRBJ1-4; 7 bases fit TRBD1. In germline, CDR1 is SGHRS, CDR2 YFSETQ. The CDR3 runs to 16 residues. V dropped 5 bases and J dropped 8; count of bases not matched to a gene: 15.

This clonotype was counted between two and nine times. The chain is built from TRBV28 and TRBJ2-3, with D hard to call. CDR3 length: 12 residues. Germline V CDR1 and CDR2: MDHEN, SYDVKM. The V gene lost 6 bases and the J gene lost 2 bases, with 6 bases spanning the gap. The CDR3 DNA is TGTGCCAGCAGACCCAACACAGATACGCAGTATTTT. Amino acid sequence: CASRPNTDTQYF.

The V and J genes are TRBV7-8 and TRBJ2-7; D is undetermined. CDR1 is SGHVS and CDR2 is FQNEAQ in the germline V gene. Trimming removed 5 bases at V and 6 bases at J, with 14 bases between. The CDR3 consists of 13 residues. CDR3 sequence reads: CASSPGYSPEQYF. The CDR3 region has the DNA TGTGCCAGCAGCCCCGGATACAGCCCCGAGCAGTACTTC. Full variable domain (remainder filled in from reference TRBV7-8 and TRBJ2-7): GAGVSQSPRYKVAKRGQDVALRCDPISGHVSLFWYQQALGQGPEFLTYFQNEAQLDKSGLPSDRFFAERPEGSVSTLKIQRTQQEDSAVYLCASSPGYSPEQYFGPGTRLTVT.

Comments on this clonotype: The junction shows a germline mismatch at one end, possibly a read error. V gene TRBV7-2 combines with J gene TRBJ2-6; 7 nucleotides line up with TRBD2. Germline V gene sequence: CDR1 SGHTA, CDR2 FQGNSA. There are 16 residues in the CDR3. The CDR3: CASSLRGSSGVNVLTF. CDR3 DNA: TGTGCCAGCAGCTTACGCGGGAGCTCTGGGGTCAACGTCCTGACTTTC. Full variable domain (missing parts from reference TRBV7-2 and TRBJ2-6): GAGVSQSPSNKVTEKGKDVELRCDPISGHTALYWYRQSLGQGLEFLIYFQGNSAPDKSGLPSDRFSAERTGGSVSTLTIQRTQQEDSAVYLCASSLRGSSGVNVLTFGAGSRLTVL.

On this clonotype itself: Since the CDR3 does not end with the conserved phenylalanine or tryptophan, this likely comes from a read error. The chain employs TRBV20-1 and TRBJ2-1; 13 bases line up with TRBD2. Trimming took 4 bases from V and 4 from J; bases not matched to a gene: 4. This CDR3 is built from 15 residues. The germline gives CDR1 DFQATT, CDR2 SNEGSKA (reference sequence). Here the CDR3 DNA reads TGCAGTGCTAAGGGACTAGCGGGAACTTACAATGAGCAGTTCTTA. Translated: CSAKGLAGTYNEQFL.

The chain uses TRBV5-5 and TRBJ1-2, with 8 bases aligning to TRBD1. The CDR3 runs to 17 residues. Germline trimming cut 4 bases from V and 3 bases from J; bases unmatched to any gene: 14. Germline V gives CDR1 SGHKS, CDR2 YYEKEE (reference sequence). CDR3 sequence reads: CASSPWALTGVDYGYTF. CDR3 DNA: TGTGCCAGCAGCCCATGGGCCCTGACAGGGGTGGACTATGGCTACACCTTC.

The chain is built from TRBV7-8 and TRBJ2-7, with D unresolved. This CDR3 comprises 14 residues. Trimming pared 0 bases from V and 2 bases from J, leaving 8 bases between. Germline V gene lookup returns CDR1 SGHVS and CDR2 FQNEAQ. CDR3 loop: CASSLADGAYEQYF. Written as DNA, the CDR3 is TGTGCCAGCAGCTTAGCGGACGGAGCCTACGAGCAGTACTTC.

The V and J genes are TRBV20-1 and TRBJ2-4, with D perhaps assigned TRBD1 or TRBD2 (5 bases each). This CDR3 spans 10 amino acids. The germline V gene has CDR1 DFQATT and CDR2 SNEGSKA (reference sequence). The germline V and J ends were trimmed by 5 bases and 14 bases, with 13 bases remaining between them. This CDR3 reads CSAPQGPEYF. The CDR3, as DNA: TGCAGTGCTCCGCAGGGACCGGAGTACTTC.